The next 32 T cell receptor beta chains were all read from a single sample in a study of shared clonotypes between healthy human individuals. Sequenced by immunoSEQ multiplex PCR; TCRdb stores in-frame clones only, minus some. The sample yields 1.5 million to 2.5 million clones, approximately 94% seen once. The naive CD8 population came from CD45RO-negative cells selected for CCR7, without terminally differentiated effector memory CD45RA+ cells. Sequences were obtained from naive CD8+ T cells sorted from blood. Every receptor here comes from a young man in good health.

The chain couples TRBV30 to TRBJ1-1; D call uncertain. CDR3 length: 15 amino acids. Germline V gene lookup returns CDR1 GTSNPN and CDR2 SVGIG (reference sequence). V was shortened by 0 bases and J by 1 base, with 12 bases between the two germline ends. CDR3 in amino acids: CAWSVKGRGNTEAFF. The CDR3 DNA reads as TGTGCCTGGAGTGTAAAGGGTCGGGGGAACACTGAAGCTTTCTTT.

The J gene is TRBJ1-5, the V gene TRBV10-3, with D possibly matching TRBD1 (5 bases). The V gene's germline CDR1 is ENHRY and CDR2 SYGVKD. The V end lost 3 bases, the J end lost 2 bases, and 8 bases lay between the germline ends. The CDR3 is 14 amino acids. CDR3 in DNA: TGTGCCATCAGTGAAGGGGAGGGCAATCAGCCCCAGCATTTT. Protein: CAISEGEGNQPQHF.

V is TRBV25-1 and J is TRBJ2-7, with TRBD2 as a possible D gene (6 bases). The CDR3 loop spans 15 amino acids. Trimming left V 4 bases short and J 4 bases short, with 17 bases between. Germline-derived CDR1 and CDR2 are MGHDK and SYGVNS. CDR3 coding DNA: TGTGCCAGCAGTGGTGGGAGAGGGACTCCATACGAGCAGTACTTC. Encoded protein: CASSGGRGTPYEQYF.

The genes are TRBV11-3 and TRBJ2-5, with no clear D. The germline V and J ends were trimmed by 5 bases and 5 bases, with 12 bases remaining between them. The CDR3 is 13 amino acids. CDR1 and CDR2 from the germline V gene are SGHNT and YENEEA. The CDR3 loop reads CASSPGPRETQYF. In nucleotides, the CDR3 is TGTGCCAGCAGCCCTGGCCCGAGGGAGACCCAGTACTTC.

In this sample, this clone turned up once. The rearrangement joins TRBV4-1 to TRBJ2-7; 8 positions match TRBD1. CDR1 and CDR2 from the germline V gene are MGHRA and YSYEKL. The J segment lost 6 bases and the V segment lost 3 bases, leaving 4 bases of the junction unmatched. This CDR3 spans 13 amino acids. The CDR3, as DNA: TGCGCCAGCAGCCATTCCACAGGGGGCGAGCAGTACTTC. It yields the protein CASSHSTGGEQYF.

Here the CDR3 reads CASSAFSGLDLGEQYF. Written as DNA, the CDR3 is TGTGCCAGCAGCGCGTTTAGCGGGCTGGATCTCGGCGAGCAGTACTTC. The rearrangement joins TRBV9 to TRBJ2-7; 7 bases line up with TRBD2. Germline V gene data show CDR1 as SGDLS and CDR2 as YYNGEE. CDR3 length: 16 residues. The V gene end was trimmed by 3 bases and the J gene end by 6 bases; junction bases not matched to a gene: 15.

The chain links TRBV4-3 to TRBJ1-2, with no clear D. V lost 0 bases, J lost 1 base, and 18 bases lay in between. Germline CDR1 reads LGHNA; CDR2 reads YSLEER. The CDR3 is made up of 18 amino acids. The CDR3 sequence is CASSQDRVEWGINYGYTF. The CDR3 bases are TGCGCCAGCAGCCAAGATCGAGTCGAATGGGGTATTAACTATGGCTACACCTTC.

The V and J genes are TRBV7-9 and TRBJ1-2; D may be TRBD1 (5 bases). This CDR3 region has 14 residues. The V and J ends lost 4 bases and 6 bases respectively, with 15 bases between them. Germline V lookup: CDR1 SEHNR, CDR2 FQNEAQ (reference sequence). The CDR3 sequence is CASSSQTERNGYTF. CDR3 DNA sequence: TGTGCCAGCAGCTCGCAGACAGAGAGGAATGGCTACACCTTC.

The chain has TRBV27 and TRBJ2-7; no clear D. Germline V gene sequence: CDR1 MNHEY, CDR2 SMNVEV (reference sequence). The CDR3 length is 12 residues. V was shortened by 3 bases and J by 2 bases, with 5 bases between the two germline ends. The CDR3 DNA reads TGTGCCAGCAGTTTCCTTACCTACGAGCAGTACTTC. Protein: CASSFLTYEQYF.

This clone occurred a few times. The same CDR3 can be traced to other DNA sequences in this sample. V is TRBV9 and J is TRBJ2-3; D uncertain. The germline V gene has CDR1 SGDLS and CDR2 YYNGEE. Trimming took 0 bases from V and 5 from J, leaving 7 bases between them. CDR3 length: 13 amino acids. The CDR3, as DNA: TGTGCCAGCAGCGTAGATGGGGTAGATACGCAGTATTTT. Its protein product is CASSVDGVDTQYF.

This clone was seen once. V gene TRBV6-1 combines with J gene TRBJ1-6; D may be TRBD1 (6 bases). Between the trimmed V and J ends, which lost 2 bases and 7 bases, there was a span of 12 bases. The CDR3 spans 15 residues. The germline V gene encodes CDR1 MNHNS and CDR2 SASEGT. The CDR3 here is CASSELQGSNSPLHF. The CDR3 coding sequence is TGTGCCAGCAGTGAACTACAGGGATCCAATTCACCCCTCCACTTT.

A remark on this clone: At the DNA level, this CDR3 is encoded by other sequences in the same sample as well. This chain joins TRBV9 and TRBJ2-2; unclear D gene. Germline V CDR1 and CDR2: SGDLS, YYNGEE. CDR3 size: 13 residues. V was clipped by 4 bases and J by 2 bases, with 6 bases between them. DNA for the CDR3: TGTGCCAGCAGCCCGCCTAACACCGGGGAGCTGTTTTTT. Translated, it gives CASSPPNTGELFF.

As regards this clone: Other DNA sequences in this sample translate to the same CDR3. The chain couples TRBV28 to TRBJ1-1; 8 bases line up with TRBD1. Germline-derived CDR1 and CDR2 are MDHEN and SYDVKM. V gave up 6 bases and J gave up 4 bases; unmatched junction bases: 7. The CDR3 extends over 14 amino acids. CDR3: CASSLQGGSTEAFF. The CDR3 DNA follows: TGTGCCAGCAGCTTACAGGGGGGAAGCACTGAAGCTTTCTTT.

The V call is TRBV5-6, the J call TRBJ2-7; TRBD2 might be the D (5 bases). The germline CDR1 and CDR2 sequences are SGHDT and YYEEEE. The V and J ends lost 4 bases and 3 bases respectively, with 11 bases between them. This CDR3 spans 13 amino acids. The CDR3 nucleotides read TGTGCCAGCAGCCCTCCAGAGGGCTACGAGCAGTACTTC. Translation: CASSPPEGYEQYF.

The CDR3 spells CAWSGETLTNLNEKLFF. CDR3 bases: TGTGCCTGGAGTGGGGAGACATTGACGAACCTGAATGAAAAACTGTTTTTT. The chain employs TRBV30 and TRBJ1-4; unclear D gene. The CDR3 loop spans 17 amino acids. Germline CDR1 reads GTSNPN; CDR2 reads SVGIG (reference sequence). V was trimmed by 1 base and J by 5 bases, leaving 20 bases between them.

The chain carries TRBV25-1 and TRBJ2-3, with D unclear. The CDR3 covers 14 residues. Germline values: CDR1 MGHDK, CDR2 SYGVNS. V lost 0 bases and J 0 bases, leaving 4 bases between the germline ends. The CDR3 region is CASSEYASTDTQYF. The CDR3 nucleotides read TGTGCCAGCAGTGAATATGCCAGCACAGATACGCAGTATTTT.

This chain connects TRBV5-1 to TRBJ2-2; 9 bases map to TRBD1. Germline assignment: CDR1 SGHRS and CDR2 YFSETQ. V lost 7 bases to trimming and J lost 4 bases; unmatched junction nucleotides: 5. The CDR3 covers 14 residues. The CDR3 spells CASRTTGGTGELFF. The DNA of the CDR3 is TGCGCCAGCCGGACGACAGGGGGCACCGGGGAGCTGTTTTTT.

The V gene is TRBV2, the J gene TRBJ2-7, with unresolved D. Trimming pared 4 bases from V and 5 bases from J, leaving 9 bases between. Germline CDR1 SNHLY, CDR2 FYNNEI. The CDR3 runs to 12 residues. The CDR3 loop is CASSGLVHEQYF. CDR3 sequence (DNA): TGTGCCAGCAGTGGCCTAGTCCACGAGCAGTACTTC. The full variable domain, its missing parts supplied by reference TRBV2 and TRBJ2-7, is EPEVTQTPSHQVTQMGQEVILRCVPISNHLYFYWYRQILGQKVEFLVSFYNNEISEKSEIFDDQFSVERPDGSNFTLKIRSTKLEDSAMYFCASSGLVHEQYFGPGTRLTVT.

This chain links TRBV6-5 with TRBJ2-3, with TRBD2 identical over 7 bases. From germline, CDR1 is MNHEY and CDR2 SVGAGI. The CDR3 extends over 15 amino acids. J lost 1 base, V lost 6 bases, and 7 bases had no gene match. This CDR3 reads CASRPEAGRTDTQYF. The CDR3, as DNA: TGTGCCAGCAGACCAGAAGCGGGACGCACAGATACGCAGTATTTT.

The chain couples TRBV11-2 to TRBJ2-3, with D unresolved. The CDR3 runs to 13 residues. Trimming removed 6 bases at V and 2 bases at J, with 9 bases between. The germline V gene encodes CDR1 SGHAT and CDR2 FQNNGV. CDR3 in amino acids: CASRDRNTDTQYF. In DNA form, the CDR3 reads TGTGCCAGCAGGGATAGGAACACAGATACGCAGTATTTT.

This clone was detected once. This chain connects TRBV7-2 to TRBJ2-1; no clear D gene. V lost 1 base to trimming and J lost 4 bases, with 11 bases between them. CDR1 SGHTA and CDR2 FQGNSA come from the germline V gene. The CDR3 runs to 15 residues. CDR3 coding DNA: TGTGCCAGCAGCTTAGACCTGGCGGATTACAATGAGCAGTTCTTC. This codes for CASSLDLADYNEQFF.

This clone came up once. The V and J genes are TRBV27 and TRBJ2-7; TRBD2 might be the D (5 bases). The CDR3 covers 14 residues. Trimming took off 4 bases at V and 3 bases at J, with 13 bases between the two ends. Germline values: CDR1 MNHEY, CDR2 SMNVEV (reference sequence). CDR3 nucleotide sequence: TGTGCCAGCAGTTCACTAGAGTCCTACTACGAGCAGTACTTC. Amino acid sequence: CASSSLESYYEQYF.

The V call is TRBV4-1, the J call TRBJ2-7, with 7 bases aligning to TRBD1. The CDR3 has 17 residues. The trim removed 0 bases at V and 1 base at J, leaving 9 bases unmatched. Germline V gene lookup returns CDR1 MGHRA and CDR2 YSYEKL. CDR3: CASSQDDLGTESYEQYF. In nucleotides, the CDR3 is TGCGCCAGCAGCCAAGATGATTTAGGGACAGAATCCTACGAGCAGTACTTC.

The chain carries TRBV4-1 and TRBJ2-7; the D is unclear. CDR3 size: 15 residues. The germline V gene encodes CDR1 MGHRA and CDR2 YSYEKL. Trimming removed 1 base at V and 1 base at J, with 11 bases between. In DNA form, the CDR3 reads TGCGCCAGCAGCCAAGTAGTAGGGATGTCCTACGAGCAGTACTTC. Its protein is CASSQVVGMSYEQYF.

The chain employs TRBV18 and TRBJ1-1; a possible D gene is TRBD1 (5 bases). The ends were cut back, 3 bases at V and 5 bases at J, with 16 bases in the middle. The germline V gene has CDR1 KGHSH and CDR2 LQKENI. The CDR3 extends over 15 amino acids. CDR3 sequence (DNA): TGTGCCAGCTCACCGGATGGACACCCGAGTACTGAAGCTTTCTTT. It encodes CASSPDGHPSTEAFF.

J is TRBJ1-1 and V is TRBV7-6; no firm D call. Trimming pared 2 bases from V and 6 bases from J, leaving 10 bases between. The germline gives CDR1 SGHVS, CDR2 FNYEAQ. The CDR3 length is 13 residues. In nucleotides, the CDR3 is TGTGCCAGCAGCTTACGCCATGACGCTGAAGCTTTCTTT. This translates into CASSLRHDAEAFF.

The chain carries TRBV6-5 and TRBJ1-2, with D unresolved. CDR1 is MNHEY, CDR2 SVGAGI, per germline. With 11 bases removed from V and 8 bases from J, the gap between germline ends came to 18 bases. This CDR3 is 12 amino acids long. This chain's CDR3 is CAVYLGGRGYTF. DNA for the CDR3: TGTGCCGTCTACCTCGGCGGGCGGGGCTACACCTTC.

The rearrangement uses TRBV28 and TRBJ2-7; TRBD1 aligns across 7 bases. The CDR3 covers 15 residues. CDR1 MDHEN and CDR2 SYDVKM come from the germline V gene. The V and J ends lost 5 bases and 6 bases, in that order; junction bases with no gene match: 13. CDR3 sequence: CASSPWGRGYTEQYF. For the CDR3, the DNA is TGTGCCAGCAGTCCGTGGGGCAGGGGGTATACCGAGCAGTACTTC.

The V and J genes are TRBV29-1 and TRBJ2-3, with TRBD2 matching 9 bases. Unmatched junction bases numbered 8, after V lost 4 bases and J lost 0 bases. The CDR3 loop spans 16 amino acids. Germline V CDR1 and CDR2: SQVTM, ANQGSEA. In nucleotides, the CDR3 is TGCAGCGTTGTATCGGCGGGAGGGCCGAGCACAGATACGCAGTATTTT. Translating it yields CSVVSAGGPSTDTQYF.

Details on this clone: Since the CDR3 does not end with the conserved phenylalanine or tryptophan, this likely comes from a read error. The DNA is left out, because the CDR3 cannot be placed on it with certainty; the CDR3 is given as TCRdb lists it. The CDR3 protein is CASSESGGT. The chain uses TRBV2 and TRBJ1-2. Germline loops: CDR1 SNHLY, CDR2 FYNNEI. The CDR3 has 9 residues if both end residues are counted.

The chain has TRBV5-4 and TRBJ1-2, with unresolved D. Trimming stripped 1 base from V and 4 bases from J, with 11 bases between. The CDR3 length is 14 residues. The V gene's germline CDR1 is SGHNT and CDR2 YYREEE (reference sequence). The CDR3 region has the DNA TGTGCCAGCAGCTTGTTCGGGAGCAGCTATGGCTACACCTTC. It is translated as CASSLFGSSYGYTF.

The V and J genes are TRBV6-5 and TRBJ2-2; 8 bases align to TRBD2. CDR1 and CDR2 from the germline V gene are MNHEY and SVGAGI. The V and J ends lost 0 bases and 5 bases, in that order; junction bases with no gene match: 5. There are 16 residues in the CDR3. In DNA, the CDR3 is TGTGCCAGCAGTTACTCTGGAGCGGGAGAAACCGGGGAGCTGTTTTTT. This sequence encodes CASSYSGAGETGELFF.